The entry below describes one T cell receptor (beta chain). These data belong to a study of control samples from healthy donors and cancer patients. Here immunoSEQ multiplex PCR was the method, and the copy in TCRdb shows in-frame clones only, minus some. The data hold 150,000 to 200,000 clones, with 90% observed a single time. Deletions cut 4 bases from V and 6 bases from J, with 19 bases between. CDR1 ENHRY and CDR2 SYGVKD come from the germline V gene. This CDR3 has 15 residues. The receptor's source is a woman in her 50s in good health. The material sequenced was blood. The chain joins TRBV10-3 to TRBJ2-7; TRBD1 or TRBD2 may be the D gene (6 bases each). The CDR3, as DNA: TGTGCCATCAGTGCCCCCGGGTCGGGGGCCTCCGAGCAGTACTTC. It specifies CAISAPGSGASEQYF.